A single sample is the source of the 17 T cell receptor beta chains below, sequenced in a study of identifying expanded T cells in peripheral blood. Measured with immunoSEQ multiplex PCR; TCRdb has only the in-frame clones, and not every one. The sample shows about 90,000 clones, about 85% of them seen only once. Sequenced sample: blood. Source of these receptors: a person aged 18-69 years in good health.

This chain uses TRBV7-9 with TRBJ1-1; 8 nucleotides line up with TRBD1. V shed 6 bases and J 0 bases; nucleotides not matched to a gene: 6. The CDR3 is made up of 15 amino acids. Germline CDR1 is SEHNR and CDR2 is FQNEAQ (reference sequence). CDR3 in amino acids: CASRRQGAMNTEAFF. The CDR3 DNA reads as TGTGCCAGCAGACGGCAGGGGGCCATGAACACTGAAGCTTTCTTT.

This chain connects TRBV6-5 to TRBJ1-2, with D hard to call. V was trimmed by 6 bases and J by 7 bases, leaving 18 bases between them. There are 14 residues in the CDR3. In germline, CDR1 is MNHEY, CDR2 SVGAGI. The CDR3: CASRSRTLLGGYTF. The CDR3 DNA follows: TGTGCCAGCAGATCCCGGACCTTACTTGGTGGCTACACCTTC.

This clone appeared a few times. The rearrangement joins TRBV11-2 to TRBJ2-2; 10 bases fit TRBD2. J gave up 6 bases and V 4 bases, and 8 bases lay outside the gene matches. Germline V gene lookup returns CDR1 SGHAT and CDR2 FQNNGV. This CDR3 region has 16 residues. Written as DNA, the CDR3 is TGTGCCAGCAGCTCCCCCTTAGCGGGGGGTCCCGGGGAGCTGTTTTTT. Its protein product is CASSSPLAGGPGELFF.

This chain uses TRBV7-2 with TRBJ2-5, with TRBD1 matching over 7 bases. The trim removed 5 bases at V and 4 bases at J, leaving 10 bases unmatched. The germline CDR1 and CDR2 sequences are SGHTA and FQGNSA. CDR3 size: 15 residues. DNA of the CDR3: TGTGCCAGCAGCCCATCACAGGGGATGGGAGAGACCCAGTACTTC. This encodes CASSPSQGMGETQYF.

The chain uses TRBV7-9 and TRBJ2-2; D tentatively reads TRBD1 or TRBD2 (6 bases each). Trimming removed 5 bases at V and 5 bases at J, with 15 bases between. Germline CDR1 is SEHNR and CDR2 is FQNEAQ (reference sequence). CDR3 length: 15 residues. As DNA, the CDR3 is TGTGCCAGCAGCCCGGGGGACATCTTAACCGGGGAGCTGTTTTTT. This codes for CASSPGDILTGELFF.

The J gene is TRBJ1-2, the V gene TRBV4-3; TRBD1 matches at 9 bases. Trimming at V came to 4 bases and at J to 6 bases, leaving 15 bases not matched to a gene. CDR3 size: 17 residues. The germline V gene encodes CDR1 LGHNA and CDR2 YSLEER. CDR3 loop: CASSLGTGKHFHHGYTF. The DNA of the CDR3 is TGCGCCAGCAGCCTGGGGACAGGGAAGCACTTCCATCATGGCTACACCTTC.

The V call is TRBV9, the J call TRBJ1-1; tentative D call: TRBD1 (6 bases). This CDR3 comprises 14 residues. V lost 0 bases, J lost 4 bases, and 10 bases lay in between. CDR1 is SGDLS and CDR2 is YYNGEE in the germline V gene. The CDR3 is CASSVEGGLTEAFF. DNA of the CDR3: TGTGCCAGCAGCGTAGAGGGGGGACTCACTGAAGCTTTCTTT.

J is TRBJ2-1 and V is TRBV29-1; a possible D gene is TRBD1 (6 bases). With 5 bases removed from V and 9 bases from J, the gap between germline ends came to 14 bases. The V gene's germline CDR1 is SQVTM and CDR2 ANQGSEA. The CDR3 length is 12 residues. CDR3 nucleotide sequence: TGCAGCGTTAGGATAGGGGGTGGTGAGCAGTTCTTC. Translating gives CSVRIGGGEQFF.

This clone was recorded a few times. V and J are TRBV14 and TRBJ2-5; D possibly corresponds to TRBD2 (6 bases). The germline CDR1 and CDR2 sequences are SGHDN and FVKESK. The CDR3 runs 13 residues. The ends were cut back, 6 bases at V and 5 bases at J, with 13 bases in the middle. This CDR3 is CASSWGGTETQYF. DNA of the CDR3: TGTGCCAGCAGTTGGGGAGGTACTGAGACCCAGTACTTC.

The chain recombines TRBV6-5 with TRBJ2-5; the D is unclear. From germline, CDR1 is MNHEY and CDR2 SVGAGI. The CDR3 covers 13 residues. With 4 bases removed from V and 1 base from J, the gap between germline ends came to 7 bases. The CDR3 bases are TGTGCCAGCAGTTCGTGGGGCCAAGAGACCCAGTACTTC. It encodes CASSSWGQETQYF.

The J gene is TRBJ1-2, the V gene TRBV6-6; 7 nucleotides match TRBD1. The CDR3 runs to 12 residues. With 6 bases clipped from V and 5 bases from J, the junction kept 3 bases outside the gene matches. CDR1 is MNHNY and CDR2 is SVGAGI in the germline V gene (reference sequence). The CDR3 protein is CASRQGLYGYTF. The CDR3 region has the DNA TGTGCCAGCAGACAGGGGCTTTATGGCTACACCTTC.

The chain links TRBV2 to TRBJ2-3; 8 bases match TRBD2. The CDR3 runs to 19 residues. Trimming removed 8 bases from V and 0 bases from J; junction bases left unmatched: 19. Germline CDR1 and CDR2: SNHLY and FYNNEI. The CDR3 sequence: CASGEWSTSGLASTDTQYF. CDR3 sequence (DNA): TGTGCCAGCGGGGAGTGGAGTACTAGCGGTCTTGCTAGCACAGATACGCAGTATTTT.

This clone was counted a single time. V usage is TRBV27 and J usage is TRBJ1-1, with a tentative D call TRBD1 (5 bases). V gave up 6 bases and J gave up 4 bases, with 15 bases separating them. This CDR3 contains 14 residues. CDR1 is MNHEY and CDR2 is SMNVEV in the germline V gene (reference sequence). CDR3 bases: TGTGCCAGCAGACCCCTTGGGGCGGGCACTGAAGCTTTCTTT. It yields the protein CASRPLGAGTEAFF.

This clone occurred once. The chain joins TRBV9 to TRBJ2-1, with D possibly being TRBD1 (5 bases). CDR3 length equals 16 residues. V was shortened by 2 bases and J by 0 bases, with 12 bases between the two germline ends. CDR1 and CDR2 (germline): SGDLS, YYNGEE. The CDR3 protein is CASSVQGVSSYNEQFF. CDR3 nucleotides: TGTGCCAGCAGCGTCCAAGGGGTTAGCTCCTACAATGAGCAGTTCTTC.

The chain employs TRBV7-9 and TRBJ2-1, with D perhaps matching TRBD1 or TRBD2 (5 bases each). Deletions cut 8 bases from V and 0 bases from J, with 14 bases between. The CDR3 has 15 residues. Germline CDR1 is SEHNR and CDR2 is FQNEAQ (reference sequence). The CDR3 protein is CASPTGRGSYNEQFF. The DNA of the CDR3 is TGTGCCAGCCCGACGGGGCGCGGCTCCTACAATGAGCAGTTCTTC. Supplemented by reference TRBV7-9 and TRBJ2-1, the full variable domain reads DTGVSQNPRHKITKRGQNVTFRCDPISEHNRLYWYRQTLGQGPEFLTYFQNEAQLEKSRLLSDRFSAERPKGSFSTLEIQRTEQGDSAMYLCASPTGRGSYNEQFFGPGTRLTVL.

This sequence joins TRBV9 and TRBJ2-3; no clear D. This CDR3 has 15 residues. V dropped 0 bases and J dropped 0 bases, with 8 bases sitting between them. Germline V CDR1 and CDR2: SGDLS, YYNGEE. The CDR3 spells CASSVVAFSTDTQYF. CDR3 bases: TGTGCCAGCAGCGTAGTGGCTTTCAGCACAGATACGCAGTATTTT.

This clone was seen a single time. The chain couples TRBV6-1 to TRBJ2-1; D unclear. Germline loops: CDR1 MNHNS, CDR2 SASEGT. Trimming removed 5 bases from V and 4 bases from J, with 12 bases in between. This CDR3 region has 14 residues. The CDR3 reads CASSSPEKYNEQFF. CDR3 sequence (DNA): TGTGCCAGCAGTTCCCCGGAAAAATACAATGAGCAGTTCTTC.